This TCR beta chain emerged from a study of blood T cell repertoires in COVID-19. Sequenced by immunoSEQ multiplex PCR; TCRdb stores in-frame clones only, minus some. The sample has around 230,000 clones; approximately 90% are singletons. The CDR3 sequence is 14 residues long. Germline CDR1 is SGHNT and CDR2 is YENEEA. Trimming removed 2 bases from V and 2 bases from J; junction bases left unmatched: 0. Material for sequencing was peripheral blood. This receptor was identified in a man aged 30-40 years who had recovered from COVID-19. The genes are TRBV11-3 and TRBJ1-3, with 7 nucleotides matching TRBD1. DNA for the CDR3: TGTGCCAGCAGCTTAACAGGGGCTGGAAACACCATATATTTT. Its protein is CASSLTGAGNTIYF.